This T cell receptor (beta chain) was retrieved from a study of cytomegalovirus exposure and HLA in healthy donors. 13 Jbeta primers and 60 Vbeta primers were used for the PCR. Libraries were prepared by immunoSEQ multiplex PCR; TCRdb keeps only in-frame clonotypes and omits some of them. The sample gives 150,000 or so clones, roughly 79% of which show up once; about 1.5% is in the top ten. The sequenced sample consisted of PBMCs. The clonotype comes from a young man in good health and CMV-seropositive.

This chain's CDR3 is CASSLTLAGAYNEQFF. The DNA of the CDR3 is TGTGCCAGCAGCTTAACACTAGCGGGGGCATACAATGAGCAGTTCTTC. The genes are TRBV7-3 and TRBJ2-1, with 11 nucleotides matching TRBD2. This CDR3 is 16 amino acids long. After removal of 0 bases from V and 4 bases from J, the junction contained 2 bases not matched to a gene. CDR1 is SGHTA, CDR2 FQGTGA, per germline.